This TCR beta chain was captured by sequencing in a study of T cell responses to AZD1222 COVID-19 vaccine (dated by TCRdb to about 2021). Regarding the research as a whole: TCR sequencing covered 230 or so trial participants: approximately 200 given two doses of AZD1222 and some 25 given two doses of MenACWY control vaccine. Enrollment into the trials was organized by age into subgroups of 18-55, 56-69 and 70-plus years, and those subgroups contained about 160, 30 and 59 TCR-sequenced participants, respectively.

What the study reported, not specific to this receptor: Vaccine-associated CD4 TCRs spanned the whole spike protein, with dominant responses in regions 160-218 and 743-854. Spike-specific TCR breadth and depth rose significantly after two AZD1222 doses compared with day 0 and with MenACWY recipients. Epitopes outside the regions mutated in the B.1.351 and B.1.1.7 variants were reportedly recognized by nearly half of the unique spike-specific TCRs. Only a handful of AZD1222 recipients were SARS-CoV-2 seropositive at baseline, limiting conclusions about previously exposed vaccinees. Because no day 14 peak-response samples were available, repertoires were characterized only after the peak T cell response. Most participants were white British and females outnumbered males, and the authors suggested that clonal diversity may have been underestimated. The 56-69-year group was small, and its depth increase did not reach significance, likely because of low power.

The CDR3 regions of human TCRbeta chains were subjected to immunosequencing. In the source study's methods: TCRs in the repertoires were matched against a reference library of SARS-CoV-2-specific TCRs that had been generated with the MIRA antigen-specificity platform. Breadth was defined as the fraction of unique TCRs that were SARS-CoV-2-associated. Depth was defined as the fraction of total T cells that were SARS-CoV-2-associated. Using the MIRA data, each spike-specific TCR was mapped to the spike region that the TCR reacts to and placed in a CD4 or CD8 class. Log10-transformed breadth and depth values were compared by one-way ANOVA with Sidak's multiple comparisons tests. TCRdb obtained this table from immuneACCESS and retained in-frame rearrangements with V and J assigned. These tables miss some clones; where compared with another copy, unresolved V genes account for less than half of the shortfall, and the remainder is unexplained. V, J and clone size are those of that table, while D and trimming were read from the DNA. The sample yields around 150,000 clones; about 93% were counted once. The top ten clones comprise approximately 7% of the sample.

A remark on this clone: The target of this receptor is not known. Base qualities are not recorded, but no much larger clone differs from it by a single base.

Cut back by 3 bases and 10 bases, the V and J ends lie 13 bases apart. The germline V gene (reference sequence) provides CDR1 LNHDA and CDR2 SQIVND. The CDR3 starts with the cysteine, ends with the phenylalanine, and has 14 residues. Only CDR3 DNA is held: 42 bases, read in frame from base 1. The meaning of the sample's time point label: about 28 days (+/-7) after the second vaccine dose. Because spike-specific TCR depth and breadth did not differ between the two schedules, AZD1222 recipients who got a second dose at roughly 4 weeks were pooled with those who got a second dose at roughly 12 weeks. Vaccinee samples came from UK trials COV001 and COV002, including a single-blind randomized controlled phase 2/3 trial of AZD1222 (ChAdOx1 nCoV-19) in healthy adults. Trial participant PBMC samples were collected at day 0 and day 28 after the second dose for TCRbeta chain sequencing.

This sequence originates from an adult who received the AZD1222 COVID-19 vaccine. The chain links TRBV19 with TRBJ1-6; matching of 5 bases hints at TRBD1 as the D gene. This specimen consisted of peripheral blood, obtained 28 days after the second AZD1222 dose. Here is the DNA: TGTGCCAGTAGTATGGGGGGGTTTGGCTCACCCCTCCACTTT. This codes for CASSMGGFGSPLHF.